Below are 23 T cell receptor beta chains sequenced from a single sample in a study of cytomegalovirus exposure and HLA in healthy donors. The PCR contained 60 Vbeta and 13 Jbeta primers. The data were produced by immunoSEQ multiplex PCR, yet TCRdb's version contains in-frame clones alone and is incomplete. The sample carries about 140,000 clones, 70% to 85% recorded once. The sample was PBMCs. The origin of the receptors is a man in his forties in good health and CMV-seropositive.

This chain joins TRBV11-1 and TRBJ2-2, with D unresolved. The CDR3 has 14 amino acids. V gave up 2 bases and J gave up 4 bases, with 8 bases separating them. The germline gives CDR1 SGHAT, CDR2 FQDESV (reference sequence). The DNA for the CDR3 is TGTGCCAGCAGCTTATTCGCAGGCACCGGGGAGCTGTTTTTT. Translating gives CASSLFAGTGELFF.

The chain employs TRBV6-1 and TRBJ2-7; D is unclear. The length of the CDR3 is 11 residues. V was pared by 6 bases and J by 6 bases, with 9 bases between. CDR1 and CDR2 (germline): MNHNS, SASEGT. CDR3 amino acids: CASRFHSEQYF. The CDR3 DNA sequence: TGTGCCAGCAGGTTCCATTCCGAGCAGTACTTC.

The V call is TRBV7-9, the J call TRBJ1-6, with 7 nucleotides matching TRBD1. Germline assignment: CDR1 SEHNR and CDR2 FQNEAQ (reference sequence). The junction had 15 bases not matched to a gene; V was cut back by 10 bases and J by 6 bases. The CDR3 runs 16 residues. Written as DNA, the CDR3 is TGTGCCACTCAGACTTTAGGACAGGCCGGTAATTCACCCCTCCACTTT. It specifies CATQTLGQAGNSPLHF.

The chain uses TRBV9 and TRBJ2-1; 7 bases fit TRBD1. Per germline, CDR1 SGDLS and CDR2 YYNGEE. This CDR3 comprises 15 residues. The trim removed 2 bases at V and 0 bases at J, leaving 2 bases unmatched. CDR3 nucleotide sequence: TGTGCCAGCAGCGTGGGGACAGTCTCCTACAATGAGCAGTTCTTC. It is translated as CASSVGTVSYNEQFF. The whole variable domain, filled in from reference TRBV9 and TRBJ2-1, reads DSGVTQTPKHLITATGQRVTLRCSPRSGDLSVYWYQQSLDQGLQFLIQYYNGEERAKGNILERFSAQQFPDLHSELNLSSLELGDSALYFCASSVGTVSYNEQFFGPGTRLTVL.

The rearrangement joins TRBV10-3 to TRBJ2-7, with 8 positions matching TRBD1. Losses at the gene ends were 3 bases for V and 4 bases for J; bases not matched to a gene: 8. Germline V CDR1 and CDR2: ENHRY, SYGVKD. This CDR3 is built from 15 residues. CDR3 residues: CAISDHRQGLYEQYF. CDR3 DNA: TGTGCCATCAGTGACCATCGACAGGGGCTATACGAGCAGTACTTC.

This chain links TRBV6-4 with TRBJ2-6, with D maybe TRBD2 (5 bases). V lost 8 bases to trimming and J lost 0 bases, with 8 bases between them. The germline gives CDR1 MRHNA, CDR2 SNTAGT. The CDR3 length is 14 residues. This CDR3 reads CASGSFSGANVLTF. As DNA, the CDR3 is TGTGCCAGCGGGAGTTTCTCTGGGGCCAACGTCCTGACTTTC.

The CDR3 protein is CASRITGGTEAFF. CDR3 nucleotides: TGTGCCAGCAGAATCACGGGAGGCACTGAAGCTTTCTTT. V is TRBV6-5 and J is TRBJ1-1; D is unclear. The CDR3 length is 13 residues. Germline V gives CDR1 MNHEY, CDR2 SVGAGI. V was pared by 6 bases and J by 4 bases, with 12 bases between.

The chain uses TRBV6-1 and TRBJ1-6; D perhaps matches TRBD1 (5 bases). Germline values: CDR1 MNHNS, CDR2 SASEGT. The length of the CDR3 is 14 residues. Trimming stripped 8 bases from V and 7 bases from J, with 15 bases between. CDR3 nucleotides: TGTGCCAGCCGCGGGGGGAATCAAAATTCACCCCTCCACTTT. Translated, it gives CASRGGNQNSPLHF.

The chain employs TRBV27 and TRBJ1-1, with D possibly TRBD1 on 6 matching bases. Germline assignment: CDR1 MNHEY and CDR2 SMNVEV (reference sequence). This CDR3 region has 13 residues. V lost 5 bases, J lost 1 base, and 8 bases lay in between. The CDR3 coding sequence is TGTGCCAGCAGTAGGACAGCGAACACTGAAGCTTTCTTT. Encoded protein: CASSRTANTEAFF.

This sequence joins TRBV27 and TRBJ1-2, with unresolved D. Trimming removed 3 bases at V and 2 bases at J, with 7 bases between. The CDR3 runs 13 residues. Germline V CDR1 and CDR2: MNHEY, SMNVEV (reference sequence). The CDR3 loop reads CASSFGVNYGYTF. The CDR3 bases are TGTGCCAGCAGTTTCGGGGTAAACTATGGCTACACCTTC.

The chain links TRBV4-1 to TRBJ1-6, with D uncertain. Trimming took 1 base from V and 0 from J, leaving 10 bases between them. The CDR3 sequence is 17 residues long. Germline-derived CDR1 and CDR2 are MGHRA and YSYEKL. The CDR3 DNA sequence: TGCGCCAGCAGCCAAGGGGTGGGAGGCTCCTATAATTCACCCCTCCACTTT. Amino acid sequence: CASSQGVGGSYNSPLHF.

V and J are TRBV6-1 and TRBJ2-1; TRBD2 matches at 9 bases. The CDR3 is 14 amino acids. Germline-derived CDR1 and CDR2 are MNHNS and SASEGT. V shed 3 bases and J 8 bases; nucleotides not matched to a gene: 5. In DNA form, the CDR3 reads TGTGCCAGCAGTGAGGGACTAGCAAGCGATGAGCAGTTCTTC. It codes for CASSEGLASDEQFF.

The CDR3 sequence: CASSLMGRGENTEAFF. The CDR3, as DNA: TGTGCCAGCAGCTTGATGGGCAGGGGCGAGAACACTGAAGCTTTCTTT. The rearrangement links TRBV5-4 to TRBJ1-1; D possibly corresponds to TRBD1 (6 bases). V lost 1 base and J 1 base, leaving 14 bases between the germline ends. The CDR3 consists of 16 residues. In germline, CDR1 is SGHNT, CDR2 YYREEE (reference sequence).

This chain joins TRBV18 and TRBJ1-2; 10 positions agree with TRBD1. CDR1 and CDR2 from the germline V gene are KGHSH and LQKENI. After removal of 7 bases from V and 8 bases from J, the junction contained 4 bases not matched to a gene. The CDR3 spans 12 residues. The CDR3 DNA sequence: TGTGCCAGCTGGGGACAGGGGAACGGCTACACCTTC. Its translation: CASWGQGNGYTF.

V and J are TRBV30 and TRBJ2-7; no clear D. This CDR3 contains 14 residues. The V end was cut by 3 bases, the J end by 5 bases, with 17 bases between. From germline, CDR1 is GTSNPN and CDR2 SVGIG (reference sequence). CDR3 amino acids: CAWRFHRSENEQYF. The CDR3 nucleotides read TGTGCCTGGAGATTTCACCGATCGGAGAACGAGCAGTACTTC.

The V call is TRBV6-1, the J call TRBJ1-1; TRBD1 aligns across 9 bases. This CDR3 is 14 amino acids long. V gave up 4 bases and J gave up 5 bases; unmatched junction bases: 5. Germline V lookup: CDR1 MNHNS, CDR2 SASEGT. The CDR3 sequence: CASSGGQGRTEAFF. The CDR3 nucleotides read TGTGCCAGCAGTGGGGGACAGGGACGGACTGAAGCTTTCTTT.

With regard to this clone: Other DNA sequences in this specimen translate into the identical CDR3. The V call is TRBV19, the J call TRBJ2-1; weak D call: TRBD1 (5 bases). The CDR3 is 14 residues long. Germline loops: CDR1 LNHDA, CDR2 SQIVND (reference sequence). Trimming shortened V by 7 bases and J by 0 bases, and 10 bases separated the two germline ends. CDR3 in DNA: TGTGCCAGTAAATCAGGGATCTCCTACAATGAGCAGTTCTTC. Residues: CASKSGISYNEQFF.

This rearrangement joins TRBV27 to TRBJ1-5; 10 nucleotides align to TRBD1. The CDR3 has 14 residues. Germline V gives CDR1 MNHEY, CDR2 SMNVEV (reference sequence). V was clipped by 7 bases and J by 7 bases; unmatched bases: 7. The CDR3 sequence is CASTPTGGGQPQHF. The DNA for the CDR3 is TGTGCCAGCACCCCGACAGGGGGCGGCCAGCCCCAGCATTTT.

The V call is TRBV7-6, the J call TRBJ2-1; 8 nucleotides agree with TRBD1. Germline CDR1 and CDR2: SGHVS and FNYEAQ. The V gene end was trimmed by 1 base and the J gene end by 7 bases; junction bases not matched to a gene: 9. The CDR3 spans 16 residues. The CDR3 sequence is CASSLGLRDRRNEQFF. The CDR3 bases are TGTGCCAGCAGCTTAGGCCTCCGGGACAGGAGGAATGAGCAGTTCTTC.

The genes are TRBV14 and TRBJ1-2; D perhaps matches TRBD1 (5 bases). V lost 6 bases and J lost 0, with 14 bases in between. Germline V gene data show CDR1 as SGHDN and CDR2 as FVKESK. The CDR3 runs to 15 residues. In nucleotides, the CDR3 is TGTGCCAGCAGATCAACCGGGACTACTAACTATGGCTACACCTTC. Its protein product is CASRSTGTTNYGYTF.

The V gene is TRBV11-2, the J gene TRBJ2-3, with D uncertain. This CDR3 has 13 residues. The V gene's germline CDR1 is SGHAT and CDR2 FQNNGV. Deletions cut 5 bases from V and 6 bases from J, with 12 bases between. DNA for the CDR3: TGTGCCAGCAGCCACTCCCCTCGGGATACGCAGTATTTT. This translates into CASSHSPRDTQYF. The variable domain in full, with the rest retrieved from reference TRBV11-2 and TRBJ2-3, is EAGVAQSPRYKIIEKRQSVAFWCNPISGHATLYWYQQILGQGPKLLIQFQNNGVVDDSQLPKDRFSAERLKGVDSTLKIQPAKLEDSAVYLCASSHSPRDTQYFGPGTRLTVL.

This clone occurred once. The chain joins TRBV30 to TRBJ2-7; 7 nucleotides line up with TRBD1. The germline gives CDR1 GTSNPN, CDR2 SVGIG (reference sequence). The CDR3 is 15 amino acids. The V segment lost 3 bases and the J segment 1 base; nucleotides outside the gene matches: 9. Written as DNA, the CDR3 is TGTGCCTGGAGCAAGACAGGGAAGGGATCCTACGAGCAGTACTTC. It encodes CAWSKTGKGSYEQYF.

In this sample, this clone turned up once. V gene TRBV5-1 combines with J gene TRBJ1-4; possible D gene TRBD1, 6 bases. The V and J ends lost 4 bases and 3 bases respectively, with 7 bases between them. This CDR3 comprises 13 residues. The germline gives CDR1 SGHRS, CDR2 YFSETQ. CDR3 sequence: CASSGGPNEKLFF. CDR3 sequence (DNA): TGCGCCAGCAGCGGGGGCCCTAATGAAAAACTGTTTTTT.